What follows are 6 T cell receptor beta chains derived from one specimen sequenced in a study of blood T cell repertoires in COVID-19. The method was immunoSEQ multiplex PCR; TCRdb's version includes in-frame clones alone and lacks a portion of them. The sample carries hundreds of thousands of clones, roughly nine tenths recorded once. Sequenced input: peripheral blood. These receptors were obtained from a woman aged 45-65 years with acute or convalescent COVID-19.

The chain links TRBV19 to TRBJ1-1; TRBD1 agrees at 9 bases. The V gene end was trimmed by 4 bases and the J gene end by 3 bases; junction bases not matched to a gene: 9. The CDR3 consists of 16 residues. The germline V gene has CDR1 LNHDA and CDR2 SQIVND (reference sequence). As DNA, the CDR3 is TGTGCCAGTAGTACCGCACAGGGGGCCGGTGACACTGAAGCTTTCTTT. It encodes CASSTAQGAGDTEAFF.

This chain links TRBV10-3 with TRBJ1-2; 9 bases align to TRBD1. Germline values: CDR1 ENHRY, CDR2 SYGVKD. V lost 3 bases, J lost 3 bases, and 5 bases stayed unmatched. This CDR3 has 15 residues. The CDR3 here is CAISDRDRDYYGYTF. CDR3 nucleotides: TGTGCCATCAGTGATCGGGACAGGGACTACTATGGCTACACCTTC.

The chain combines TRBV19 with TRBJ2-7; TRBD2 matches at 9 bases. The CDR3 is 14 amino acids. Germline V gives CDR1 LNHDA, CDR2 SQIVND (reference sequence). V was pared by 5 bases and J by 6 bases, with 8 bases of the junction left unmatched. This chain's CDR3 is CASSAFSGSGEQYF. In DNA form, the CDR3 reads TGTGCCAGTAGTGCCTTTAGCGGGAGCGGCGAGCAGTACTTC.

The rearrangement joins TRBV7-3 to TRBJ2-6, with a tentative D call TRBD2 (6 bases). The V gene lost 5 bases and the J gene lost 4 bases, with 15 bases spanning the gap. The CDR3 is 16 residues long. In germline, CDR1 is SGHTA, CDR2 FQGTGA. CDR3 sequence (DNA): TGTGCCAGCAGCGCGCCCGGGAGCGAAGGGGCCAACGTCCTGACTTTC. Its protein product is CASSAPGSEGANVLTF.

This rearrangement joins TRBV15 to TRBJ1-6; D is possibly TRBD1 (5 bases). The length of the CDR3 is 18 residues. From germline, CDR1 is LNHNV and CDR2 YYDKDF (reference sequence). V was pared by 0 bases and J by 5 bases, with 17 bases between. The CDR3 reads CATSREAGRSLDNSPLHF. CDR3 coding DNA: TGTGCCACCAGCAGAGAGGCAGGGAGGAGTCTCGATAATTCACCCCTCCACTTT.

A few counts support this clone. The gene calls are TRBV7-2 and TRBJ2-7, with a possible D match to TRBD2 (6 bases). Looked up from germline, CDR1 is SGHTA and CDR2 is FQGNSA. This CDR3 region has 14 residues. The ends were cut back, 5 bases at V and 7 bases at J, with 18 bases in the middle. The CDR3 reads CASSLGLPVEEQYF. The CDR3 DNA reads TGTGCCAGCAGCCTGGGACTTCCCGTGGAAGAGCAGTACTTC.